Presented here are 19 T cell receptor beta chains from one specimen sequenced in a study of T cells in Graves' hyperthyroidism and ophthalmopathy. TCR beta CDR3 regions were amplified from RNA. When the TCR CDR3 underwent first-round RT-PCR, the HTBI primer set was used. TCRdb re-analysed the multiplex PCR reads in MiXCR, keeping a single row per CDR3 protein. The repertoire holds 300,000 to 400,000 distinct CDR3 sequences, with approximately 14% as singletons. The source material was blood. The receptors derive from a woman aged 25-40 years with Graves' hyperthyroidism.

There are many counts of this clonotype. The chain is built from TRBV2 and TRBJ1-1; D unclear. With 9 bases removed from V and 2 bases from J, the gap between germline ends came to 13 bases. The CDR3 is 13 amino acids. Germline lookup yields CDR1 SNHLY and CDR2 FYNNEI. DNA of the CDR3: TGTGCCAGAGAAGGACGTACTAACACTGAAGCTTTCTTT. This gives the protein CAREGRTNTEAFF. Drawing the rest from reference TRBV2 and TRBJ1-1, the complete variable domain is EPEVTQTPSHQVTQMGQEVILRCVPISNHLYFYWYRQILGQKVEFLVSFYNNEISEKSEIFDDQFSVERPDGSNFTLKIRSTKLEDSAMYFCAREGRTNTEAFFGQGTRLTVV.

This clonotype was counted at least ten times. The chain links TRBV28 to TRBJ2-1, with 8 bases aligning to TRBD2. CDR3 length: 13 amino acids. CDR1 and CDR2 (germline): MDHEN, SYDVKM. Germline trimming cut 5 bases from V and 8 bases from J; bases unmatched to any gene: 5. CDR3 region: CASSPGGADEQFF. The CDR3 bases are TGTGCCAGCAGTCCCGGGGGGGCGGATGAGCAGTTCTTC.

This clonotype came up many times. CDR3 bases: TGTGCCAGCAGTTGGACAGGGGGCCGTAATCAGCCCCAGCATTTT. It encodes CASSWTGGRNQPQHF. The genes are TRBV12-3 or TRBV12-4 and TRBJ1-5, with TRBD1 identical over 11 bases. This CDR3 contains 15 residues. After removal of 4 bases from V and 4 bases from J, the junction contained 3 bases not matched to a gene.

This clonotype was seen ten or more times. The chain combines TRBV20-1 with TRBJ2-1, with TRBD2 as a possible D gene (5 bases). In germline, CDR1 is DFQATT, CDR2 SNEGSKA (reference sequence). V lost 3 bases, J lost 0 bases, and 15 bases lay in between. The CDR3 sequence is 16 residues long. The CDR3 loop is CSARAVGESSYNEQFF. Here the CDR3 DNA reads TGCAGTGCTAGGGCCGTCGGGGAGAGCTCCTACAATGAGCAGTTCTTC.

On this clonotype: Just one base apart from a much larger clone, this may be a read error. The V call is TRBV7-9, the J call TRBJ2-1; D call uncertain. Germline CDR1 is SEHNR and CDR2 is FQNEAQ (reference sequence). V gave up 7 bases and J gave up 7 bases, with 5 bases separating them. CDR3 length equals 10 residues. The CDR3 is CASTRNEQFF. CDR3 bases: TGTGCCAGCACCCGGAATGAGCAGTTCTTC.

This clonotype was observed at least ten times. Here the CDR3 DNA reads TGTGCCAGCAGCTTAAGTCAGGAGCAGTTCTTC. Encoded protein: CASSLSQEQFF. The chain links TRBV11-2 to TRBJ2-1; D gene uncertain. This CDR3 has 11 amino acids. V lost 2 bases to trimming and J lost 10 bases, with 6 bases between them. CDR1 and CDR2 (germline): SGHAT, FQNNGV.

This chain connects TRBV7-2 to TRBJ2-2, with D possibly called TRBD1 or TRBD2 (5 bases each). Per germline, CDR1 SGHTA and CDR2 FQGNSA. This CDR3 comprises 20 residues. V gave up 5 bases and J gave up 9 bases, with 34 bases separating them. The CDR3 sequence: CASSLTPGRGRSSAFRELFF. DNA of the CDR3: TGTGCCAGCAGCCTTACGCCGGGACGGGGTCGAAGTTCGGCGTTCAGGGAGCTGTTTTTT. Full variable domain (outside the CDR3, taken from reference TRBV7-2 and TRBJ2-2): GAGVSQSPSNKVTEKGKDVELRCDPISGHTALYWYRQSLGQGLEFLIYFQGNSAPDKSGLPSDRFSAERTGGSVSTLTIQRTQQEDSAVYLCASSLTPGRGRSSAFRELFFGEGSRLTVL.

The chain links TRBV9 to TRBJ1-1; 7 nucleotides line up with TRBD1. The CDR3 has 16 amino acids. The V segment lost 5 bases and the J segment 0 bases; nucleotides outside the gene matches: 10. Per germline, CDR1 SGDLS and CDR2 YYNGEE. DNA for the CDR3: TGTGCCAGCAGTGTTAACGGACAGGCCATGAACACTGAAGCTTTCTTT. It yields the protein CASSVNGQAMNTEAFF. Variable domain in full (rest from reference TRBV9 and TRBJ1-1): DSGVTQTPKHLITATGQRVTLRCSPRSGDLSVYWYQQSLDQGLQFLIQYYNGEERAKGNILERFSAQQFPDLHSELNLSSLELGDSALYFCASSVNGQAMNTEAFFGQGTRLTVV.

The chain joins TRBV7-9 to TRBJ2-7, with a tentative D call TRBD1 (6 bases). Trimming took off 1 base at V and 6 bases at J, with 10 bases between the two ends. The length of the CDR3 is 13 residues. Per germline, CDR1 SEHNR and CDR2 FQNEAQ (reference sequence). CDR3 coding DNA: TGTGCCAGCAGCTTAGAAACAGGGAGCGAGCAGTACTTC. This gives the protein CASSLETGSEQYF.

At least ten counts were recorded for this clonotype. V gene TRBV28 combines with J gene TRBJ2-3, with unresolved D. The CDR3 spans 14 residues. Germline assignment: CDR1 MDHEN and CDR2 SYDVKM. Trimming cost V 10 bases and J 0 bases, with 14 bases left between them. CDR3 nucleotides: TGTGCCACACTCAGGATCTCTAGCACAGATACGCAGTATTTT. Its protein product is CATLRISSTDTQYF. Full variable domain (remainder filled in from reference TRBV28 and TRBJ2-3): DVKVTQSSRYLVKRTGEKVFLECVQDMDHENMFWYRQDPGLGLRLIYFSYDVKMKEKGDIPEGYSVSREKKERFSLILESASTNQTSMYLCATLRISSTDTQYFGPGTRLTVL.

At least ten counts were recorded for this clonotype. The J gene is TRBJ2-5, the V gene TRBV20-1; tentatively, D is TRBD1 or TRBD2 (6 bases each). Trimming left V 3 bases short and J 5 bases short, with 16 bases between. This CDR3 has 14 residues. Germline CDR1 is DFQATT and CDR2 is SNEGSKA (reference sequence). The CDR3 sequence: CSARTVGGRETQYF. The CDR3 DNA reads as TGCAGTGCTAGGACTGTGGGGGGCAGGGAGACCCAGTACTTC.

The chain combines TRBV7-9 with TRBJ2-2; D ambiguous. CDR1 and CDR2 from the germline V gene are SEHNR and FQNEAQ (reference sequence). The CDR3 contains 15 residues. Trimming stripped 3 bases from V and 1 base from J, with 9 bases between. The CDR3, as DNA: TGTGCCAGCAGCTTGGAGTGGGGGAACACCGGGGAGCTGTTTTTT. It is translated as CASSLEWGNTGELFF.

This clonotype occurred many times. V usage is TRBV20-1 and J usage is TRBJ2-5, with 10 bases lining up with TRBD2. The CDR3 has 14 residues. The ends lost 3 bases at V and 7 bases at J; junction bases unmatched: 8. CDR1 is DFQATT, CDR2 SNEGSKA, per germline (reference sequence). CDR3 sequence: CSARPAGGGGTQYF. Written as DNA, the CDR3 is TGCAGTGCTAGGCCAGCGGGAGGGGGGGGGACCCAGTACTTC.

This clonotype was counted ten times or more. This CDR3 is CASVGQKTYNEQFF. The CDR3 DNA reads TGTGCCAGCGTGGGGCAGAAGACCTACAATGAGCAGTTCTTC. The rearrangement links TRBV28 to TRBJ2-1; possibly TRBD1 for D (5 bases). Trimming took 8 bases from V and 2 from J, leaving 13 bases between them. In germline, CDR1 is MDHEN, CDR2 SYDVKM. CDR3 length: 14 amino acids. Filled out from reference TRBV28 and TRBJ2-1, the complete variable domain reads DVKVTQSSRYLVKRTGEKVFLECVQDMDHENMFWYRQDPGLGLRLIYFSYDVKMKEKGDIPEGYSVSREKKERFSLILESASTNQTSMYLCASVGQKTYNEQFFGPGTRLTVL.

The V and J genes are TRBV4-3 and TRBJ2-4; TRBD1 matches 8 bases. Germline assignment: CDR1 LGHNA and CDR2 YSLEER. With V trimmed by 0 bases and J by 3 bases, 4 bases remained unmatched. The CDR3 length is 16 residues. The CDR3 DNA sequence: TGCGCCAGCAGCCAAGATTATGGGACAGGCAAAAACATTCAGTACTTC. Translation: CASSQDYGTGKNIQYF.

The table lists this clonotype with many counts. At one of its ends the junction is not consistent with the germline gene, which may arise from a read error. CDR3 nucleotide sequence: TGTGCCAGCAGTCAAGCCAGATTAACTTGGACAGGGCAGGACATTCAGTACTTC. It yields the protein CASSQARLTWTGQDIQYF. The genes are TRBV2 and TRBJ2-4; 8 nucleotides match TRBD1. This CDR3 region has 18 residues. The germline CDR1 and CDR2 sequences are SNHLY and FYNNEI.

This clonotype came up many times. This chain joins TRBV28 and TRBJ1-1; D uncertain. Trimming left V 6 bases short and J 4 bases short, with 12 bases between. The CDR3 is 13 amino acids. Germline V lookup: CDR1 MDHEN, CDR2 SYDVKM. CDR3 amino acids: CASSRAGPTEAFF. CDR3 DNA: TGTGCCAGCAGCCGTGCTGGCCCCACTGAAGCTTTCTTT.

The rearrangement joins TRBV3-1 to TRBJ2-4; no clear D. Germline loops: CDR1 LGHDT, CDR2 YNNKEL (reference sequence). This CDR3 contains 18 residues. V was cut by 1 base and J by 0 bases, with 16 bases left in between. DNA for the CDR3: TGTGCCAGCAGCCAAGGCCGGAAAAAGCGACTAGCCAAAAACATTCAGTACTTC. Translation gives CASSQGRKKRLAKNIQYF.

The chain recombines TRBV19 with TRBJ1-1, with D perhaps matching TRBD1 (6 bases). CDR1 and CDR2 from the germline V gene are LNHDA and SQIVND (reference sequence). The CDR3 length is 13 residues. The V end lost 7 bases, the J end lost 5 bases, and 14 bases lay between the germline ends. CDR3 DNA sequence: TGTGCCAGTATGGGACATTCTGGGACTGAAGCTTTCTTT. Protein sequence: CASMGHSGTEAFF.